A single sample is the source of the 7 T cell receptor beta chains below, sequenced in a study of T cells after yellow fever vaccination. MiXCR, run by TCRdb on the 5' RACE reads, gives a single entry per CDR3 protein. The data hold some 220,000 distinct CDR3 sequences, with approximately 3.3% observed a single time. Sequenced here: CD4+ T cells sorted from PBMCs, sampled 10 days after the yellow fever booster vaccination. The receptors here all came from a young man who received the YFV17D yellow fever vaccine.

This clonotype was seen a few times. The chain is built from TRBV19 and TRBJ2-7, with TRBD1 identical over 9 bases. The CDR3 has 13 amino acids. The J segment lost 6 bases and the V segment lost 4 bases, leaving 4 bases of the junction unmatched. Germline V gene data show CDR1 as LNHDA and CDR2 as SQIVND (reference sequence). CDR3 DNA sequence: TGTGCCAGTAGTACGACAGGGGGAGTCGAGCAGTACTTC. Residues: CASSTTGGVEQYF.

This clonotype occurred a few times. The chain recombines TRBV6-5 with TRBJ2-1, with TRBD2 matching 12 bases. Trimming cost V 11 bases and J 9 bases; bases outside gene matches: 8. The CDR3 is 13 residues long. The germline CDR1 and CDR2 sequences are MNHEY and SVGAGI. The CDR3 loop is CAARTSGAGEQFF. As DNA, the CDR3 is TGTGCCGCCCGGACTAGCGGGGCGGGTGAGCAGTTCTTC.

With regard to this clonotype: This is likely a read error, given that the CDR3 carries no conserved phenylalanine or tryptophan at its end. This chain links TRBV3-1 with TRBJ1-3; perhaps TRBD1 as D (6 bases). The germline V gene encodes CDR1 LGHDT and CDR2 YNNKEL (reference sequence). Trimming pared 3 bases from V and 6 bases from J, leaving 6 bases between. This CDR3 is 12 amino acids long. The CDR3 sequence: CASSQGANTIYI. DNA of the CDR3: TGTGCCAGCAGCCAGGGGGCAAACACCATATATATT.

This clonotype was observed at least ten times. The chain employs TRBV5-1 and TRBJ1-1; D possibly corresponds to TRBD1 (6 bases). Germline V CDR1 and CDR2: SGHRS, YFSETQ. V lost 0 bases, J lost 4 bases, and 10 bases lay in between. The CDR3 length is 14 residues. The CDR3 nucleotides read TGCGCCAGCAGCTTGGACAGGGCGAGCACTGAAGCTTTCTTT. Translation: CASSLDRASTEAFF.

This clonotype has more than one count but fewer than ten. This chain joins TRBV5-1 and TRBJ2-3; 10 nucleotides agree with TRBD1. The CDR3 is 15 residues long. Germline CDR1 and CDR2: SGHRS and YFSETQ. The V gene end was trimmed by 4 bases and the J gene end by 2 bases; junction bases not matched to a gene: 4. The CDR3 DNA is TGCGCCAGCAGCGAGGGACAGGGGTACACAGATACGCAGTATTTT. Translating it yields CASSEGQGYTDTQYF.

The chain carries TRBV5-1 and TRBJ1-2, with 8 bases aligning to TRBD1. The germline CDR1 and CDR2 sequences are SGHRS and YFSETQ. The trim removed 5 bases at V and 6 bases at J, leaving 6 bases unmatched. There are 13 residues in the CDR3. The CDR3 is CASSLTGVNGYTF. CDR3 DNA sequence: TGCGCCAGCAGTTTGACAGGGGTGAATGGCTACACCTTC.

The chain couples TRBV5-6 to TRBJ2-7; D is unresolved. V lost 0 bases, J lost 3 bases, and 10 bases lay in between. Germline V gives CDR1 SGHDT, CDR2 YYEEEE. The length of the CDR3 is 14 residues. CDR3 in DNA: TGTGCCAGCAGCTTGGGTCTGCCCCGCTACGAGCAGTACGTC. It is translated as CASSLGLPRYEQYV.